This T cell receptor (beta chain) emerged from a study of shared clonotypes between healthy human individuals. Background on the study: Three plates were used per donor for CD4 naive, three for CD4 memory, two for CD8 naive and one for CD8 memory.

V lost 5 bases and J 0 bases, leaving 11 bases between the germline ends. Germline CDR1 reads SGHTA; CDR2 reads FQGNSA. The CDR3 is made up of 15 amino acids. Methods used by the authors: As immunoSEQ supplied junction-only sequences (without quality scores), filtering differed. Sequenced by immunoSEQ multiplex PCR; TCRdb stores in-frame clones only, minus some. The V and J calls and clone size were taken over from that table, and D and trimming were inferred from the DNA. This table has approximately 2.3 million clones, 93% appearing once. The TCR sequence derives from a man aged 18-30 years in good health. Some clones in this sample may be carry-over from other donors' samples. The chain links TRBV7-2 to TRBJ1-5, with D possibly matching TRBD1 (6 bases). The specimen was naive CD4+ T cells from PBMCs. Subset of the sample: CD45RA+ positively selected. CDR3 loop: CASSPQGSSNQPQHF. DNA of the CDR3: TGTGCCAGCAGCCCCCAGGGGTCTAGCAATCAGCCCCAGCATTTT.